This T cell receptor (beta chain) appears in the sequencing data of a study of blood T cell repertoires in COVID-19. Looked up from germline, CDR1 is LGHDT and CDR2 is YNNKEL (reference sequence). The V and J ends lost 2 bases and 6 bases, in that order; junction bases with no gene match: 7. The CDR3 contains 15 residues. Sequencing used immunoSEQ multiplex PCR; TCRdb keeps in-frame clones, though not all of them. The table lists 200,000 to 250,000 clones, 82% of them singletons. The source is an elderly woman with active or convalescent COVID-19. The chain employs TRBV3-1 (or the pseudogene TRBV3-2) and TRBJ1-1; 9 bases agree with TRBD1. Sequencing input: peripheral blood. This CDR3 is CASSQTGTGLAEAFF. The CDR3 region has the DNA TGTGCCAGCAGCCAAACCGGGACAGGGTTGGCTGAAGCTTTCTTT.